This T cell receptor (beta chain) stems from a study of cytomegalovirus exposure and HLA in healthy donors. Study results and caveats: Indistinguishable V segments such as TRBV6-2 and TRBV6-3 were excluded.

This clone was recorded once. The antigen is unknown. This PCR relied on a set of 60 Vbeta primers and 13 Jbeta primers. TCRdb's table, derived via immunoSEQ multiplex PCR, lists solely in-frame clones and lacks some. The repertoire consists of around 93,000 clones, with 80% to 90% occurring once and the leading ten covering roughly 3.4%. Per the germline V gene, CDR1 is MDHEN and CDR2 is SYDVKM. V shed 6 bases, J shed 8 bases, and the junction held 13 bases outside the gene matches. This CDR3 is built from 17 residues. Material for sequencing was PBMCs. The chain uses TRBV28 and TRBJ2-2; 12 bases map to TRBD2. This sequence was found in a man aged 25-40 years in good health and CMV-seropositive. DNA for the CDR3: TGTGCCAGCAGCCCCCCGGGACTAGCGGGCTTGACAGGGGAGCTGTTTTTT. Translation: CASSPPGLAGLTGELFF.